What follows are 10 T cell receptor beta chains derived from one specimen sequenced in a study of shared clonotypes between healthy human individuals. The repertoire was sequenced with immunoSEQ multiplex PCR; TCRdb's copy has only in-frame clones and lacks some. Of about 1.5 million clones listed, 98% were seen once; the top ten hold around 0.45%. Sequencing used naive CD4+ T cells sorted from blood. Documented subset: CD45RA+ positively selected. The origin of the receptors is a man aged 30 to 39 in good health.

The V gene is TRBV18, the J gene TRBJ2-5; no definite D call. The CDR3 contains 15 residues. V gave up 5 bases and J gave up 1 base, with 14 bases separating them. Germline CDR1 KGHSH, CDR2 LQKENI. The CDR3 nucleotides are TGTGCCAGCTCAAGCAGTCGACGGATCCAAGAGACCCAGTACTTC. It encodes CASSSSRRIQETQYF.

The gene calls are TRBV15 and TRBJ2-7, with 7 bases fitting TRBD2. The length of the CDR3 is 16 residues. The ends lost 1 base at V and 0 bases at J; junction bases unmatched: 6. In germline, CDR1 is LNHNV, CDR2 YYDKDF (reference sequence). In DNA, the CDR3 is TGTGCCACCAGCAGAGGATCGGCGGGAGCCTCCTACGAGCAGTACTTC. This codes for CATSRGSAGASYEQYF.

The chain is built from TRBV5-5 and TRBJ1-5; D call uncertain. Germline values: CDR1 SGHKS, CDR2 YYEKEE (reference sequence). V lost 2 bases and J 5 bases, leaving 14 bases between the germline ends. CDR3 length: 15 residues. The CDR3 loop is CASSFFGSKDQPQHF. CDR3 sequence (DNA): TGTGCCAGCAGCTTTTTTGGCTCCAAAGATCAGCCCCAGCATTTT.

The chain links TRBV25-1 to TRBJ2-3; perhaps TRBD2 as D (5 bases). CDR1 is MGHDK, CDR2 SYGVNS, per germline. V was shortened by 5 bases and J by 4 bases, with 13 bases between the two germline ends. CDR3 size: 14 residues. CDR3 in DNA: TGTGCCAGCAGTTTTACCGGGAAAGCAGATACGCAGTATTTT. This codes for CASSFTGKADTQYF.

The chain is built from TRBV10-3 and TRBJ2-3; D unresolved. V was pared by 3 bases and J by 3 bases, with 10 bases between. Germline loops: CDR1 ENHRY, CDR2 SYGVKD. The CDR3 is made up of 14 amino acids. In DNA form, the CDR3 reads TGTGCCATCAGTGAAAGGCATACAACAGATACGCAGTATTTT. Encoded protein: CAISERHTTDTQYF.

The V gene is TRBV28, the J gene TRBJ2-7; a possible D gene is TRBD2 (5 bases). Germline-derived CDR1 and CDR2 are MDHEN and SYDVKM. This CDR3 is 11 amino acids long. Trimming left V 10 bases short and J 3 bases short, with 10 bases between. CDR3 bases: TGTGCCACCTCACTAGGCTACGAGCAGTACTTC. Translation gives CATSLGYEQYF.

This chain joins TRBV7-6 and TRBJ2-3, with 8 bases matching TRBD1. Germline loops: CDR1 SGHVS, CDR2 FNYEAQ. V shed 0 bases and J 6 bases; nucleotides not matched to a gene: 2. The CDR3 runs to 14 residues. In DNA form, the CDR3 reads TGTGCCAGCAGCTTAGCCGGGACAGGTGATACGCAGTATTTT. The encoded protein is CASSLAGTGDTQYF.

The chain carries TRBV29-1 and TRBJ2-7; D may be TRBD1 (5 bases). Germline CDR1 SQVTM, CDR2 ANQGSEA. V was trimmed by 8 bases and J by 6 bases, leaving 14 bases between them. The CDR3 has 11 amino acids. As DNA, the CDR3 is TGCAGCATTAGTGCAGGGCCCGAGCAGTACTTC. This translates into CSISAGPEQYF.

This chain uses TRBV5-1 with TRBJ2-7, with 7 bases identical to TRBD2. V shed 4 bases, J shed 0 bases, and the junction held 7 bases outside the gene matches. CDR3 length equals 15 residues. Looked up from germline, CDR1 is SGHRS and CDR2 is YFSETQ. The DNA of the CDR3 is TGCGCCAGCAGCGCTGCGGGAGAAAGCTCCTACGAGCAGTACTTC. This sequence encodes CASSAAGESSYEQYF.

The chain employs TRBV18 and TRBJ1-5; TRBD1 might be the D (5 bases). This CDR3 spans 14 amino acids. Trimming stripped 6 bases from V and 3 bases from J, with 12 bases between. The germline V gene encodes CDR1 KGHSH and CDR2 LQKENI. CDR3 protein: CASSARDSNQPQHF. DNA of the CDR3: TGTGCCAGCTCGGCACGGGACTCCAATCAGCCCCAGCATTTT.